These 22 T cell receptor beta chains originate from one sample sequenced in a study of CD8+CD57+ T cells in acquired aplastic anemia. Those patients picked for sequencing had displayed CD8+CD57+ cell expansion on flow cytometry. TCR beta VDJ and CDR3 profiles were obtained from a genomic DNA template. TCRdb called the reads again in MiXCR, with one record for every CDR3 protein. The repertoire consists of approximately 220,000 distinct CDR3 sequences, with 40% to 50% occurring once and the leading ten covering roughly 8%. What was sequenced was sorted CD4+, CD8+, or CD8+CD57+ T cells (not recorded which) from PBMCs. The receptors come from a human donor with aplastic anemia.

CDR3 in DNA: TGCGCCAGCAGTCACCAGGACAGGCATATCGACTACGAGCAGTACTTC. This gives the protein CASSHQDRHIDYEQYF. The chain recombines TRBV5-1 with TRBJ2-7; TRBD1 agrees at 7 bases. The CDR3 loop spans 16 amino acids. CDR1 and CDR2 from the germline V gene are SGHRS and YFSETQ. V was clipped by 5 bases and J by 3 bases; unmatched bases: 14.

The chain has TRBV7-9 and TRBJ2-1, with 8 bases lining up with TRBD2. With 6 bases clipped from V and 9 bases from J, the junction kept 13 bases outside the gene matches. Germline V CDR1 and CDR2: SEHNR, FQNEAQ (reference sequence). This CDR3 spans 15 amino acids. The CDR3 protein is CASRTWASAGGEQFF. Here the CDR3 DNA reads TGTGCCAGCAGGACGTGGGCTAGCGCGGGAGGTGAGCAGTTCTTC.

This clonotype appeared many times. The chain combines TRBV7-3 with TRBJ1-1; D is unclear. Between the trimmed V and J ends, which lost 2 bases and 0 bases, there was a span of 19 bases. CDR1 and CDR2 from the germline V gene are SGHTA and FQGTGA. This CDR3 contains 18 residues. The CDR3 DNA sequence: TGTGCCAGCAGCTTATTCATCCCAGGAGAAGGGATGAACACTGAAGCTTTCTTT. Amino acid sequence: CASSLFIPGEGMNTEAFF. Full variable domain (rest looked up from reference TRBV7-3 and TRBJ1-1): GAGVSQTPSNKVTEKGKYVELRCDPISGHTALYWYRQSLGQGPEFLIYFQGTGAADDSGLPNDRFFAVRPEGSVSTLKIQRTERGDSAVYLCASSLFIPGEGMNTEAFFGQGTRLTVV.

This clonotype was picked up many times. V gene TRBV7-2 combines with J gene TRBJ1-2, with 8 positions matching TRBD1. The trim removed 4 bases at V and 4 bases at J, leaving 5 bases unmatched. CDR1 is SGHTA, CDR2 FQGNSA, per germline. This CDR3 comprises 14 residues. This CDR3 reads CASSSLTGAYGYTF. The CDR3 bases are TGTGCCAGCAGCTCCTTGACAGGGGCCTATGGCTACACCTTC.

The rearrangement links TRBV10-3 to TRBJ1-1; weak D call: TRBD1 (6 bases). The CDR3 covers 17 residues. CDR1 is ENHRY and CDR2 is SYGVKD in the germline V gene. V lost 0 bases and J 3 bases, leaving 17 bases between the germline ends. In nucleotides, the CDR3 is TGTGCCATCAGTGAGTCTCGACAGGCGTCCGTGGACACTGAAGCTTTCTTT. This translates into CAISESRQASVDTEAFF.

This clonotype was picked up many times. The chain recombines TRBV7-9 with TRBJ1-3; TRBD1 agrees at 9 bases. Per the germline V gene, CDR1 is SEHNR and CDR2 is FQNEAQ (reference sequence). There are 15 residues in the CDR3. Trimming at V came to 7 bases and at J to 4 bases, leaving 8 bases not matched to a gene. CDR3 nucleotides: TGTGCCAGCACCCAAACAGGGGGCCTGGGAAACACCATATATTTT. Translated, it gives CASTQTGGLGNTIYF.

V gene TRBV20-1 combines with J gene TRBJ2-2; perhaps TRBD2 as D (6 bases). This CDR3 has 16 residues. Germline CDR1 reads DFQATT; CDR2 reads SNEGSKA (reference sequence). With 0 bases removed from V and 3 bases from J, the gap between germline ends came to 14 bases. The CDR3 DNA is TGCAGTGCTAGAGATCTTAAGGGGACTGACACCGGGGAGCTGTTTTTT. Translation gives CSARDLKGTDTGELFF.

The chain carries TRBV18 and TRBJ2-1; 10 bases line up with TRBD2. V dropped 3 bases and J dropped 2; count of bases not matched to a gene: 1. Looked up from germline, CDR1 is KGHSH and CDR2 is LQKENI. The CDR3 covers 15 residues. The CDR3 sequence is CASSPTSGPYNEQFF. The CDR3 DNA follows: TGTGCCAGCTCACCGACTAGCGGGCCCTACAATGAGCAGTTCTTC.

Remarks on this clonotype: A much larger clone differs by one base, so this may be a read error. The chain combines TRBV28 with TRBJ2-1; TRBD1 matches 8 bases. The CDR3 has 15 amino acids. Germline CDR1 reads MDHEN; CDR2 reads SYDVKM. The V segment lost 7 bases and the J segment 5 bases; nucleotides outside the gene matches: 10. The CDR3 reads CASTSGTGYHNEQFF. The CDR3 DNA sequence: TGTGCCAGCACATCCGGGACAGGCTACCACAATGAGCAGTTCTTC. Filled out from reference TRBV28 and TRBJ2-1, the complete variable domain reads DVKVTQSSRYLVKRTGEKVFLECVQDMDHENMFWYRQDPGLGLRLIYFSYDVKMKEKGDIPEGYSVSREKKERFSLILESASTNQTSMYLCASTSGTGYHNEQFFGPGTRLTVL.

The chain carries TRBV24-1 and TRBJ2-5; possibly TRBD1 for D (5 bases). V gave up 4 bases and J gave up 2 bases, with 10 bases separating them. Germline lookup yields CDR1 KGHDR and CDR2 SFDVKD. The length of the CDR3 is 14 residues. Written as DNA, the CDR3 is TGTGCCACCAGTGACCAGGGATTTCAAGAGACCCAGTACTTC. Translating it yields CATSDQGFQETQYF.

The CDR3 is CASSSDVEAFF. The CDR3 DNA follows: TGTGCCAGCAGTTCAGACGTTGAAGCTTTCTTT. This chain links TRBV6-6 with TRBJ1-1; no definite D call. Germline-derived CDR1 and CDR2 are MNHNY and SVGAGI (reference sequence). V shed 4 bases and J shed 7 bases, with 7 bases lying between them. The CDR3 runs 11 residues.

There are many counts of this clonotype. The chain uses TRBV4-1 and TRBJ2-1; tentative D call: TRBD2 (6 bases). The CDR3 is 14 amino acids. V lost 6 bases to trimming and J lost 8 bases, with 17 bases between them. Germline V gene data show CDR1 as MGHRA and CDR2 as YSYEKL. The CDR3 nucleotides read TGCGCCAGCAGTTGGGGCGGGGCCGGAGATGAGCAGTTCTTC. Amino acids: CASSWGGAGDEQFF.

The chain couples TRBV9 to TRBJ2-7, with 10 bases identical to TRBD2. The CDR3 length is 15 residues. Germline loops: CDR1 SGDLS, CDR2 YYNGEE. J gave up 3 bases and V 4 bases, and 7 bases lay outside the gene matches. CDR3: CASSHGTSDFYEQYF. The DNA for the CDR3 is TGTGCCAGCAGCCATGGGACTAGCGATTTCTACGAGCAGTACTTC.

The sample holds many counts of this clonotype. The V gene is TRBV9, the J gene TRBJ1-2; 8 nucleotides line up with TRBD1. Losses at the gene ends were 4 bases for V and 1 base for J; bases not matched to a gene: 21. This CDR3 has 20 amino acids. Germline V gives CDR1 SGDLS, CDR2 YYNGEE. In DNA, the CDR3 is TGTGCCAGCAGCTCACTAGTCCCCTCGGACAGGGTAATCTTTAACTATGGCTACACCTTC. Protein product: CASSSLVPSDRVIFNYGYTF.

This clonotype was counted ten times or more. V usage is TRBV19 and J usage is TRBJ2-7; TRBD2 agrees at 8 bases. V shed 9 bases, J shed 4 bases, and the junction held 8 bases outside the gene matches. CDR3 length: 13 residues. Germline V gene sequence: CDR1 LNHDA, CDR2 SQIVND (reference sequence). CDR3 region: CASNPAGVYEQYF. The CDR3 DNA sequence: TGTGCCAGCAACCCAGCGGGGGTTTACGAGCAGTACTTC.

This clonotype was recorded only once. The chain links TRBV7-2 to TRBJ2-7; a weak D match, TRBD2 (5 bases). CDR1 and CDR2 from the germline V gene are SGHTA and FQGNSA. V was trimmed by 5 bases and J by 2 bases, leaving 13 bases between them. This CDR3 is built from 14 residues. The CDR3 DNA sequence: TGTGCCAGCAGCGCGGACTTTCTGACCTACGAGCAGTACTTC. Translating gives CASSADFLTYEQYF. The whole variable domain, remainder taken from reference TRBV7-2 and TRBJ2-7, is GAGVSQSPSNKVTEKGKDVELRCDPISGHTALYWYRQSLGQGLEFLIYFQGNSAPDKSGLPSDRFSAERTGGSVSTLTIQRTQQEDSAVYLCASSADFLTYEQYFGPGTRLTVT.

This clonotype was detected only once. The genes are TRBV9 and TRBJ2-7; 7 positions agree with TRBD1. The CDR3 is 15 amino acids. Germline trimming cut 0 bases from V and 5 bases from J; bases unmatched to any gene: 8. Germline CDR1 is SGDLS and CDR2 is YYNGEE. CDR3 sequence (DNA): TGTGCCAGCAGCGTAGATCAGGGGGACCTAAACGAGCAGTACTTC. Translating gives CASSVDQGDLNEQYF.

The sample holds many counts of this clonotype. The V call is TRBV29-1, the J call TRBJ2-7, with 9 bases identical to TRBD1. Trimming took 3 bases from V and 5 from J; bases not matched to a gene: 8. This CDR3 is 14 amino acids long. Looked up from germline, CDR1 is SQVTM and CDR2 is ANQGSEA. CDR3: CSVDRGQGLDEQYF. The CDR3 DNA sequence: TGCAGCGTTGATAGGGGACAGGGTCTCGACGAGCAGTACTTC.

Only a few counts were recorded for this clonotype. The chain couples TRBV6-5 to TRBJ2-2; TRBD1 might be the D (5 bases). The CDR3 runs 17 residues. Germline V lookup: CDR1 MNHEY, CDR2 SVGAGI. The V end was cut by 5 bases, the J end by 5 bases, with 21 bases between. CDR3 sequence: CASSPDRRVGRTGELFF. The DNA for the CDR3 is TGTGCCAGCAGTCCCGATCGCAGGGTCGGTCGAACCGGGGAGCTGTTTTTT.

The chain combines TRBV25-1 with TRBJ1-1; 8 nucleotides line up with TRBD1. V shed 6 bases and J 5 bases; nucleotides not matched to a gene: 8. The germline V gene has CDR1 MGHDK and CDR2 SYGVNS. CDR3 length equals 14 residues. The CDR3 here is CASSRPRGPTEAFF. The CDR3 DNA is TGTGCCAGCAGCCGCCCCAGGGGGCCTACTGAAGCTTTCTTT.

This clonotype has a handful of counts. This chain links TRBV10-3 with TRBJ2-3; 11 positions match TRBD2. In germline, CDR1 is ENHRY, CDR2 SYGVKD. The ends lost 10 bases at V and 2 bases at J; junction bases unmatched: 11. The CDR3 is made up of 16 amino acids. The CDR3 here is CASNLAGGEPTDTQYF. CDR3 nucleotides: TGTGCCAGCAACCTAGCGGGAGGTGAACCCACAGATACGCAGTATTTT.

In this sample, this clonotype turned up many times. The rearrangement links TRBV7-9 to TRBJ2-1; a weak D match, TRBD2 (5 bases). The length of the CDR3 is 15 residues. V gave up 3 bases and J gave up 7 bases, with 16 bases separating them. The V gene's germline CDR1 is SEHNR and CDR2 FQNEAQ (reference sequence). The CDR3 protein is CASSFDGTGLNEQFF. In DNA, the CDR3 is TGTGCCAGCAGCTTCGACGGAACGGGGTTGAATGAGCAGTTCTTC.